These T cell receptor beta chains were read from a single sample in a study of blood T cell repertoires in COVID-19. Generated by immunoSEQ multiplex PCR, the TCRdb table keeps only in-frame clones and is missing some. Of hundreds of thousands of clones listed, approximately 81% are singletons. Sequencing was carried out using peripheral blood. These receptors were taken from a woman in her late teens or twenties with acute or convalescent COVID-19. Each CDR3 is given with its conserved first and last residue. D genes are given only for firm matches. Expanded clones get a size class; other rows say once, few or many, or leave the size out.

v_gene	j_gene	len	d_gene	abundance	CDR3aa	CDR3nt
TRBV9	TRBJ2-3	16	.	.	CASSEVGRVGTDTQYF	TGTGCCAGCAGCGAAGTAGGCAGGGTTGGCACAGATACGCAGTATTTT
TRBV19	TRBJ1-1	14	.	few	CASSISPSSTEAFF	TGTGCCAGTAGTATATCACCGTCGAGCACTGAAGCTTTCTTT
TRBV12-3/TRBV12-4	TRBJ1-2	13	TRBD1	.	CASRPTGEGGYTF	TGTGCCAGCAGACCGACAGGGGAAGGTGGCTACACCTTC
TRBV25-1	TRBJ1-2	14	TRBD1	.	CASSEYTGVDGYTF	TGTGCCAGCAGTGAATATACAGGGGTCGATGGCTACACCTTC
TRBV27	TRBJ1-5	14	.	.	CASSLSGGRGPQHF	TGTGCCAGCAGTTTATCGGGGGGAAGAGGGCCCCAGCATTTT
TRBV2	TRBJ1-2	13	TRBD1	.	CASIAGTGFKLTF	TGTGCCAGCATCGCCGGGACAGGGTTTAAGCTGACCTTC
TRBV2	TRBJ1-2	17	.	.	CASSEDRDLPQNYGYTF	TGTGCCAGCAGTGAAGACAGGGATTTACCGCAGAACTATGGCTACACCTTC
TRBV3-1/TRBV3-2	TRBJ1-2	12	.	.	CASSQDGGYCTF	TGTGCCAGCAGCCAAGATGGGGGGTACTGCACCTTC
TRBV11-2	TRBJ2-5	13	.	.	CASSSLLEETQYF	TGTGCCAGCAGCTCCTTACTTGAAGAGACCCAGTACTTC
TRBV5-1	TRBJ2-7	17	TRBD1	.	CASSLAPRDREPYEQYF	TGCGCCAGCAGCTTGGCCCCCCGGGACAGGGAACCCTACGAGCAGTACTTC
TRBV5-6	TRBJ2-3	19	TRBD2	.	CASSLRSLAGIPVTDTQYF	TGTGCCAGCAGCTTGAGGTCACTAGCGGGAATCCCCGTCACAGATACGCAGTATTTT
TRBV4-1	TRBJ1-4	15	TRBD1	.	CASSIRTGFNEKLFF	TGCGCCAGCAGCATTCGGACAGGGTTTAATGAAAAACTGTTTTTT
TRBV10-1	TRBJ1-2	16	.	.	CASSEFTEPVSHGYTF	TGCGCCAGCAGTGAGTTCACGGAGCCGGTCTCCCATGGCTACACCTTC
TRBV19	TRBJ1-2	13	TRBD1	.	CASMGQELYGYTF	TGTGCCAGTATGGGACAGGAACTCTATGGCTACACCTTC
TRBV5-6	TRBJ2-5	14	.	once	CASSLWLRQETQYF	TGTGCCAGCAGCTTGTGGTTACGGCAAGAGACCCAGTACTTC
TRBV9	TRBJ2-3	15	TRBD2	once	CASSVLAGGTDTQYF	TGTGCCAGCAGCGTCCTAGCGGGAGGGACAGATACGCAGTATTTT
TRBV4-1	TRBJ1-6	16	TRBD1	.	CASSQDQGQGDSPLHF	TGCGCCAGCAGCCAAGATCAAGGACAGGGCGACTCACCCCTCCACTTT
TRBV11-2	TRBJ1-1	15	TRBD1	few	CASSLLPWTGREAFF	TGTGCCAGCAGCCTCCTACCATGGACAGGGCGGGAAGCTTTCTTT
TRBV6-6	TRBJ2-3	17	.	.	CASSRPSWGLSTDTQYF	TGTGCCAGCAGTCGCCCGTCGTGGGGCCTTAGCACAGATACGCAGTATTTT
TRBV11-2	TRBJ1-1	18	.	.	CASSFPPGEGGLFTEAFF	TGTGCCAGCAGCTTCCCACCCGGGGAAGGGGGTTTGTTTACTGAAGCTTTCTTT
TRBV11-3	TRBJ2-2	13	TRBD1	.	CASSSDRAGELFF	TGTGCCAGCAGCTCCGACAGGGCCGGGGAGCTGTTTTTT
TRBV7-3	TRBJ1-3	14	TRBD1	.	CASSQGDRGDTIYF	TGTGCCAGCAGCCAAGGGGACAGGGGGGACACCATATATTTT
TRBV6-1	TRBJ2-7	15	.	.	CASSEAAGSLDEQYF	TGTGCCAGCAGTGAAGCGGCGGGGAGTCTAGACGAGCAGTACTTC
TRBV19	TRBJ1-2	15	TRBD1	.	CASSTAAGGTYGYTF	TGTGCCAGTAGTACCGCGGCAGGGGGGACCTATGGCTACACCTTC
TRBV19	TRBJ1-3	17	TRBD1	.	CASSISLDRVTGNTIYF	TGTGCCAGTAGTATAAGCCTCGACAGGGTAACCGGAAACACCATATATTTT
TRBV3-1/TRBV3-2	TRBJ2-3	16	TRBD2	.	CASSLRTSGNTDTQYF	TGTGCCAGCAGCCTCAGGACTAGCGGGAATACAGATACGCAGTATTTT
TRBV27	TRBJ1-2	12	.	.	CASSLVGRGYTF	TGTGCCAGCAGTTTAGTTGGGAGGGGCTACACCTTC
TRBV2	TRBJ2-5	15	.	.	CASSDSGQYQETQYF	TGTGCCAGCAGTGACTCAGGGCAGTACCAAGAGACCCAGTACTTC
TRBV5-1	TRBJ2-4	14	.	.	CASSLETAKNIQYF	TGCGCCAGCAGCTTGGAGACTGCCAAAAACATTCAGTACTTC
TRBV6-1	TRBJ1-1	13	.	.	CASTATLNTEAFF	TGTGCCTCCACAGCAACACTGAACACTGAAGCTTTCTTT
TRBV10-3	TRBJ2-5	13	TRBD2	.	CAIGLAGEETQYF	TGTGCCATCGGACTAGCGGGAGAGGAGACCCAGTACTTC
TRBV4-2	TRBJ1-5	15	.	.	CASSQGIGEDQPQHF	TGTGCCAGCAGCCAAGGAATAGGGGAGGATCAGCCCCAGCATTTT
TRBV4-2	TRBJ2-7	15	TRBD1	many	CASSLGQGVSYEQYF	TGTGCCAGCAGCCTAGGACAGGGAGTCTCCTACGAGCAGTACTTC
TRBV7-3	TRBJ2-2	16	TRBD1	few	CASSLLSTGAYGELFF	TGTGCCAGCAGCTTACTATCGACAGGGGCATACGGGGAGCTGTTTTTT
TRBV6-6	TRBJ1-5	15	.	.	CASSGPGGSNQPQHF	TGTGCCAGCAGTGGACCGGGAGGGAGCAATCAGCCCCAGCATTTT
TRBV6-5	TRBJ2-3	15	.	.	CASSPSGSSTDTQYF	TGTGCCAGCTCCCCCAGCGGAAGTAGCACAGATACGCAGTATTTT
TRBV28	TRBJ1-2	15	.	once	CASSPVGEGVYGYTF	TGTGCCAGCAGCCCAGTAGGGGAGGGGGTGTATGGCTACACCTTC
TRBV9	TRBJ1-6	15	TRBD1	.	CASSVGRRSGGGAHF	TGTGCCAGCAGCGTAGGTAGAAGGTCTGGAGGGGGCGCCCACTTT
TRBV4-1	TRBJ2-3	15	TRBD2	.	CASSRLAVSTDTQYF	TGCGCCAGCAGCCGACTAGCGGTTAGCACAGATACGCAGTATTTT
TRBV6-5	TRBJ2-3	14	TRBD2	.	CASSSGIPVDTQYF	TGTGCCAGCAGTAGCGGGATCCCTGTGGATACGCAGTATTTT
TRBV5-5	TRBJ2-7	12	.	once	CASSFTGIEQYF	TGTGCCAGCAGCTTCACAGGGATCGAGCAGTACTTC
TRBV6-6	TRBJ1-1	12	.	.	CASRTQTFEAFF	TGTGCCAGCAGGACACAGACATTTGAAGCTTTCTTT
TRBV12-5	TRBJ2-3	13	TRBD2	.	CASAGGSTDTQYF	TGTGCTAGTGCGGGGGGTAGCACAGATACGCAGTATTTT
TRBV15	TRBJ2-7	19	TRBD1	.	CATSRDTDVAGTDNYEQYF	TGTGCCACCAGCAGAGATACGGATGTCGCCGGGACAGACAACTACGAGCAGTACTTC
TRBV3-1/TRBV3-2	TRBJ2-2	15	TRBD1	.	CASSPRDRDTGELFF	TGTGCCAGCAGCCCCCGGGACAGGGACACCGGGGAGCTGTTTTTT
TRBV5-1	TRBJ2-7	13	.	once	CASSFEQTYEQYF	TGCGCCAGCAGCTTCGAACAGACCTACGAGCAGTACTTC
TRBV29-1	TRBJ2-1	12	.	once	CSVEGRGDEQFF	TGCAGCGTTGAAGGGAGAGGCGATGAGCAGTTCTTC
TRBV28	TRBJ1-1	12	.	.	CASSLWARAAFF	TGTGCCAGCAGTCTGTGGGCCAGGGCCGCTTTCTTT
TRBV30	TRBJ1-2	11	.	.	CAWSVLRGYTF	TGTGCCTGGAGTGTACTACGTGGCTACACCTTC
TRBV30	TRBJ2-7	12	.	.	CAWRDNTYEQYF	TGTGCCTGGAGGGACAACACCTACGAGCAGTACTTC
TRBV30	TRBJ1-1	13	.	.	CASTVRGFTEAFF	TGTGCCTCCACAGTGAGGGGGTTCACTGAAGCTTTCTTT
TRBV10-3	TRBJ1-1	13	TRBD1	once	CAISESNRGEAFF	TGTGCCATCAGTGAGTCGAACAGGGGTGAAGCTTTCTTT
TRBV2	TRBJ2-7	12	.	.	CASSQDTDEQYF	TGTGCCAGCAGTCAGGACACGGACGAGCAGTACTTC